This T cell receptor beta chain comes out of a study of T cells after posttransplantation cyclophosphamide. Points from the study as a whole: Tissue-infiltrating T cells from skin or gut overlapped little with blood T cells. Recipient CMV seropositivity and CMV reactivation strongly tracked TRB clonality.

To note about this clone: Its antigen is unidentified. The same CDR3 arises from other DNA sequences in this sample as well.

On the day of bone marrow donation, the related graft donor provided peripheral blood. Germline V lookup: CDR1 SEHNR, CDR2 FQNEAQ (reference sequence). CDR3 length: 12 amino acids. Trimming left V 1 base short and J 3 bases short, with 4 bases between. Clones were sequenced by immunoSEQ multiplex PCR, and TCRdb holds only the in-frame ones, with some missing. The table shows tens of thousands of clones, with 93% occurring only once. The chain uses TRBV7-9 and TRBJ2-7, with D hard to call. This sequence originates from a woman under 40 in good health and a related stem cell transplant donor. Material for sequencing was PBMCs. The CDR3 here is CASSLGFYEQYF. The CDR3 DNA reads TGTGCCAGCAGCTTAGGCTTCTACGAGCAGTACTTC. Looking up the rest from reference TRBV7-9 and TRBJ2-7 gives the full variable domain: DTGVSQNPRHKITKRGQNVTFRCDPISEHNRLYWYRQTLGQGPEFLTYFQNEAQLEKSRLLSDRFSAERPKGSFSTLEIQRTEQGDSAMYLCASSLGFYEQYFGPGTRLTVT.